Listed below are T cell receptor beta chains from one sample, sequenced in a study of control samples from healthy donors and cancer patients. Using immunoSEQ multiplex PCR, the repertoire was profiled, and TCRdb retains in-frame clones only, with some absent. The table lists around 70,000 clones, about 94% of them singletons. Sequenced sample: blood. Receptors originate from a woman in her 30s in good health. Each CDR3 is given with its conserved first and last residue. The D gene is left open where the match is weak. The size field is filled for only some rows; it gives once, few, many or a size class.

d_call j_call clone_size v_call cdr3_nt cdr3_aa
. TRBJ1-2 . TRBV2 TGTGCCAGCAGTGCCCGCCTGACCCAGGCCTATGGCTACACCTTC CASSARLTQAYGYTF
. TRBJ1-5 . TRBV4-1 TGCGCCAGCAGCCATAATACAGGGAGTCGCAATCAGCCCCAGCATTTT CASSHNTGSRNQPQHF
. TRBJ2-7 once TRBV5-6 TGTGCCAGCAGCTTGTTATCGGACTTTTCCTACGAGCAGTACTTC CASSLLSDFSYEQYF
TRBD2 TRBJ2-1 . TRBV27 TGTGCCAGCAGTGTCCCCAGCGGGGGGTACAATGAGCAGTTCTTC CASSVPSGGYNEQFF
. TRBJ2-3 . TRBV6-5 TGTGCCAGCAGCGTCGCCCCTAGCACAGATACGCAGTATTTT CASSVAPSTDTQYF
. TRBJ2-1 . TRBV19 TGTGCCAGTAGAGCAACAGGTTACAATGAGCAGTTCTTC CASRATGYNEQFF
. TRBJ2-7 . TRBV27 TGTGCCAGCAGTTCGCATACTAGGGGCGAGCAGTACTTC CASSSHTRGEQYF
. TRBJ1-6 . TRBV30 TGTGCCTGGAGTGTATCCCACCGGTCCGTGAGGCAACGTTCACCCCTCCACTTT CAWSVSHRSVRQRSPLHF
. TRBJ1-5 once TRBV5-1 TGCGCCAGCAGCCTGGACGGAAATCAGCCCCAGCATTTT CASSLDGNQPQHF
. TRBJ1-5 medium-sized TRBV2 TGTGCCAGCGTACAGGAACCCAGTCAGCCCCAGCATTTT CASVQEPSQPQHF
TRBD1 TRBJ1-2 . TRBV5-1 TGCGCCAGCAGCTTGGGGACAGGGACAAGCTACACCTTC CASSLGTGTSYTF
TRBD1 TRBJ1-1 . TRBV5-6 TGTGCCAGCAGACTGACAGGGATGGGGGACACTGAAGCTTTCTTT CASRLTGMGDTEAFF
. TRBJ2-3 . TRBV25-1 TGTGCCAGCAGTGATCACGGGTCTGGAGAGGCAGATACGCAGTATTTT CASSDHGSGEADTQYF
. TRBJ2-7 . TRBV21-1 TGTGCCAGCAGCAAGGGGGGGTGGTCTAGCGGGGCGCCGAGGGAGCAGTACTTC CASSKGGWSSGAPREQYF
. TRBJ1-2 . TRBV28 TGTGCCAGCAGTGACCGCCGGGGGTACTACACCTTC CASSDRRGYYTF
. TRBJ2-1 . TRBV29-1 TGCAGCGTTCCCGTCCGGACCAACAATGAGCAGTTCTTC CSVPVRTNNEQFF
. TRBJ1-5 . TRBV3-1/TRBV3-2 TGTGCCAGCAGCCAAGATATGACCCAGCCCCAGCATTTT CASSQDMTQPQHF
. TRBJ1-2 . TRBV28 TGTGCCAGCAAAACAGGATATTGGAACTATGGCTACACCTTC CASKTGYWNYGYTF
TRBD1 TRBJ1-5 . TRBV4-1 TGCGCCAGCAGCCAAGATCAGGGGGCTGGCAATCAGCCCCAGCATTTT CASSQDQGAGNQPQHF
. TRBJ2-6 . TRBV5-1 TGCGCCAGCAGCCCGAGTCGGGTCAACTCTGGGGCCAACGTCCTGACTTTC CASSPSRVNSGANVLTF
. TRBJ2-4 . TRBV12-3/TRBV12-4 TGTGCCAGCAGTTTGTCCAGAAACATTCAGTACTTC CASSLSRNIQYF
. TRBJ1-3 few TRBV25-1 TGTGCCAGCAGTAACCCGACCAGGGCCTCTGGAAACACCATATATTTT CASSNPTRASGNTIYF
. TRBJ2-1 . TRBV11-2 TGTGCCAGCAGCCCGACTTTTGGGACCTACAATGAGCAGTTCTTC CASSPTFGTYNEQFF
. TRBJ2-3 . TRBV9 TGTGCCAGCAGCGTAGAGTCGGGCACAGATACGCAGTATTTT CASSVESGTDTQYF
. TRBJ1-6 . TRBV7-8 TGTGCCAGCAGCTTAGCGCCGTACTCTAATTCACCCCTCCACTTT CASSLAPYSNSPLHF
. TRBJ1-2 . TRBV7-9 TGTGCCAGCAGCTCCAGTTCCAACTATGGCTACACCTTC CASSSSSNYGYTF
TRBD1 TRBJ1-3 . TRBV18 TGTGCCAGCTCACCACAACGCAGCCGTAGACAGGGGTTGGACACCATATATTTT CASSPQRSRRQGLDTIYF
. TRBJ1-1 . TRBV6-1 TGTGCCAGCAGTGGCCGACAGCCCCTGTCGGTCGGTGGCACTGAAGCTTTCTTT CASSGRQPLSVGGTEAFF